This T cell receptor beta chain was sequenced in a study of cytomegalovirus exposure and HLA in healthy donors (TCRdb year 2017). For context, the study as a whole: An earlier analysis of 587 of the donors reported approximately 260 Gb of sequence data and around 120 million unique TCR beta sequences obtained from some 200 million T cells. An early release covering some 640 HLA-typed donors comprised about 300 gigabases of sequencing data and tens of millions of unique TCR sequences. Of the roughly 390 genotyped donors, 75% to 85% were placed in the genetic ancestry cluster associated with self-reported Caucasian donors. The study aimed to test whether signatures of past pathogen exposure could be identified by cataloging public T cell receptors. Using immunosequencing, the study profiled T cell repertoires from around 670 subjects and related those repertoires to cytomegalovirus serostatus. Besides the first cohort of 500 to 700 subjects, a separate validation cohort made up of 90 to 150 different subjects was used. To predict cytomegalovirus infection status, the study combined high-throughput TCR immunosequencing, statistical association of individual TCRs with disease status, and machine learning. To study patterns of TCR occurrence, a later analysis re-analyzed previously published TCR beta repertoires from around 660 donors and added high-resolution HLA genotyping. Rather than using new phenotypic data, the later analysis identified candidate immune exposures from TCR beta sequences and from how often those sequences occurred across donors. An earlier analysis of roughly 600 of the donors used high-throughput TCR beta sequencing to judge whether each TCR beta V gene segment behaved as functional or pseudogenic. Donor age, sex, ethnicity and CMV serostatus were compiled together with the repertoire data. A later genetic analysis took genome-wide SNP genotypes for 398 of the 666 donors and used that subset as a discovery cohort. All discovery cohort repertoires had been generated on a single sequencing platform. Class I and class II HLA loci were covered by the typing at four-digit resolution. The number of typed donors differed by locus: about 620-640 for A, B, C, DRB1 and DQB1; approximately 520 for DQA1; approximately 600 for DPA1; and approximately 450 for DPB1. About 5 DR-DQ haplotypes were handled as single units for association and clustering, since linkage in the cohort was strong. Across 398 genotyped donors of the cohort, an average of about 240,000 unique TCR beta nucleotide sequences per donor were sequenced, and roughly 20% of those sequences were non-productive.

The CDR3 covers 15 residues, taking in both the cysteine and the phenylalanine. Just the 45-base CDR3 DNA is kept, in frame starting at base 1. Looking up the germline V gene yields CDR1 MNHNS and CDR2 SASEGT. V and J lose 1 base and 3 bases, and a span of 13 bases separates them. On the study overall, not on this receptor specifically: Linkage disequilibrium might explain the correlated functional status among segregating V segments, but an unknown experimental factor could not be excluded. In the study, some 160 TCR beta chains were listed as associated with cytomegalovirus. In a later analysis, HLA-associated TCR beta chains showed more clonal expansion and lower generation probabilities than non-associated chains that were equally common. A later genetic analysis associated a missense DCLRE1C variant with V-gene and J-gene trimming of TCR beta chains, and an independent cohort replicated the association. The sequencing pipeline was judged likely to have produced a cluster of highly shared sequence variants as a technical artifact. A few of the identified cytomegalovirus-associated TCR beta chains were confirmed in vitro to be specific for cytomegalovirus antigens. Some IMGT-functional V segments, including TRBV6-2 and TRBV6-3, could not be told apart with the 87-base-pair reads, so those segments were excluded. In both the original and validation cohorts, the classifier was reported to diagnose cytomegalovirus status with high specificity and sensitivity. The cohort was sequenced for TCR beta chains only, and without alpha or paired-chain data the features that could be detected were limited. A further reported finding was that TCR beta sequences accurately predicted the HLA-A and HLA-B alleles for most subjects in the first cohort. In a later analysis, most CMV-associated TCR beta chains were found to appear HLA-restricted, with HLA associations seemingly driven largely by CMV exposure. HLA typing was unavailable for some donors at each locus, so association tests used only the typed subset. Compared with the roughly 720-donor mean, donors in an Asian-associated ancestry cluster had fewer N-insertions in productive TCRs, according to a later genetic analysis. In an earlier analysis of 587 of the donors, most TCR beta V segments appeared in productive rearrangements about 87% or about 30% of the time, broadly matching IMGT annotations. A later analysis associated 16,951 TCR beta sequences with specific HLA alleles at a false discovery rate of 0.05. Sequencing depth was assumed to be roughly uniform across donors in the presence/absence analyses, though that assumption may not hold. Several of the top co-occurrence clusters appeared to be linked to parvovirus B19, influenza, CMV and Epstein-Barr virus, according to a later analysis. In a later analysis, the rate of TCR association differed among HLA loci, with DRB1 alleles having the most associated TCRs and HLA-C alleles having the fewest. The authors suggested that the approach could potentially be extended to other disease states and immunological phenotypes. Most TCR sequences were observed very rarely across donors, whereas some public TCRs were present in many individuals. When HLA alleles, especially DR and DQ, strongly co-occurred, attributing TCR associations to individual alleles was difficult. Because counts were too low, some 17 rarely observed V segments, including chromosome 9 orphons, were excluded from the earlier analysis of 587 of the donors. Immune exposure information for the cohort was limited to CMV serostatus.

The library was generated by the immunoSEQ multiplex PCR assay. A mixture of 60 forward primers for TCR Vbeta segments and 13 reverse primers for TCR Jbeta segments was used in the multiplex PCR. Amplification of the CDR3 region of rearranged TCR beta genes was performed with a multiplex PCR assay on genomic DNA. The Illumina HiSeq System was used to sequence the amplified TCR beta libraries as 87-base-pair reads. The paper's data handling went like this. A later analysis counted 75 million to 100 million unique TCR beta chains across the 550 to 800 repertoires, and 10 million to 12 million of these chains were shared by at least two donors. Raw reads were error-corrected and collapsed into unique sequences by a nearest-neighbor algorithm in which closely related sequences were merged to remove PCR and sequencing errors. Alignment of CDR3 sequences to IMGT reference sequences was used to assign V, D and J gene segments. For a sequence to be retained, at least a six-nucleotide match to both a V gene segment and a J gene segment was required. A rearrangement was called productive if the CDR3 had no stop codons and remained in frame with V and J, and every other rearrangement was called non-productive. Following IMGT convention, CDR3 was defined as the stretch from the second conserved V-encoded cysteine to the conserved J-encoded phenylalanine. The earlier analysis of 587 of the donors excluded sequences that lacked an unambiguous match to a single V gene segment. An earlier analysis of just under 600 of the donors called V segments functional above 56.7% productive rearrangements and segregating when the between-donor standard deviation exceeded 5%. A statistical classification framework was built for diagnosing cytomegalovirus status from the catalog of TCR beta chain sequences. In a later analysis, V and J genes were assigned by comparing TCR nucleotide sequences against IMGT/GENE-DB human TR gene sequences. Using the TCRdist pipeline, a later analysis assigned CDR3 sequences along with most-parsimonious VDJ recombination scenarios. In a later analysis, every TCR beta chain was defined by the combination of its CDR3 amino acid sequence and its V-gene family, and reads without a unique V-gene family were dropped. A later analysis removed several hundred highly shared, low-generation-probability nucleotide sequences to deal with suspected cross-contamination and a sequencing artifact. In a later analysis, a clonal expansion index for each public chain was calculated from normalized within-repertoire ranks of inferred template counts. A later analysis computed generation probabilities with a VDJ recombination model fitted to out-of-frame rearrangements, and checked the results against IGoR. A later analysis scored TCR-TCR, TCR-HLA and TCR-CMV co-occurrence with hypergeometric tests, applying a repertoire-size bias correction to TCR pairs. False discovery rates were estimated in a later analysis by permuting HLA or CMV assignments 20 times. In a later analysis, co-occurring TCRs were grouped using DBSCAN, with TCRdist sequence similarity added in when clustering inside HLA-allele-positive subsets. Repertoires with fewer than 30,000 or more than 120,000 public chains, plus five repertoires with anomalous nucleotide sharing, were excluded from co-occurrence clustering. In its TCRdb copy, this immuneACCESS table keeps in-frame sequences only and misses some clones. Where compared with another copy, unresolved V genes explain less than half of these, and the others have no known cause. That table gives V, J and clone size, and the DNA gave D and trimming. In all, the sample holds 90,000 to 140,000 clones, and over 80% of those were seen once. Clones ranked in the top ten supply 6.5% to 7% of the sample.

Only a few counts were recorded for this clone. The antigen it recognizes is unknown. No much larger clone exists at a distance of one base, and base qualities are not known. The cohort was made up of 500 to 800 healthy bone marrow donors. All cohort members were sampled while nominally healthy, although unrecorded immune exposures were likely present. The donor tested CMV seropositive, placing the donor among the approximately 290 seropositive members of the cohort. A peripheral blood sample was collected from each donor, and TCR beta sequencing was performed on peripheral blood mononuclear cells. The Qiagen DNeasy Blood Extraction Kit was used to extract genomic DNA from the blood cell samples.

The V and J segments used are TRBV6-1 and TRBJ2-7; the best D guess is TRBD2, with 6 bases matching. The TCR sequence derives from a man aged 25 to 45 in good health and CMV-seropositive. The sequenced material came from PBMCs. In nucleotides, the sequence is TGTGCCAGCAGTGAAGGTGGTCGGGGGAGCTACGAGCAGTACTTC. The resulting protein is CASSEGGRGSYEQYF.